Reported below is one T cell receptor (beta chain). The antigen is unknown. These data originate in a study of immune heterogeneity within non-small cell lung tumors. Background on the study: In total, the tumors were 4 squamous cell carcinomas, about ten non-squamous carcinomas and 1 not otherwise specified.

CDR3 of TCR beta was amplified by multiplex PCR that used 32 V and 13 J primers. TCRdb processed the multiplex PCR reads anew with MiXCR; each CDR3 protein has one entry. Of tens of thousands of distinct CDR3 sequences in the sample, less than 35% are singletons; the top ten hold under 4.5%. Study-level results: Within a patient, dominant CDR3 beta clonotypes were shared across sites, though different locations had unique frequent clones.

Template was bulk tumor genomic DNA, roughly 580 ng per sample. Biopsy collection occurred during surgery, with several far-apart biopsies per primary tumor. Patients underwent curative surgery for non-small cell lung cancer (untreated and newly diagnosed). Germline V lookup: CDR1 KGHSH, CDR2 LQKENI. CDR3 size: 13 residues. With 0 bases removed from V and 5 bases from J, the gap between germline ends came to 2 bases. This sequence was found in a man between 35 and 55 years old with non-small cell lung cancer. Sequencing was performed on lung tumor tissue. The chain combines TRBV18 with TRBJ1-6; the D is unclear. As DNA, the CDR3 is TGTGCCAGCTCACCACCCAATAATTCACCCCTCCACTTT. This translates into CASSPPNNSPLHF.